This paragraph reports one T cell receptor beta chain. The data originate from a study of blood T cell repertoires in COVID-19. Repertoires were generated with immunoSEQ multiplex PCR, while TCRdb's copy carries only in-frame clones and drops some. The table includes 150,000 to 200,000 clones, 82% detected once. Germline V gene lookup returns CDR1 SGHRS and CDR2 YFSETQ. The ends were cut back, 0 bases at V and 2 bases at J, with 11 bases in the middle. CDR3 size: 15 residues. Source material: peripheral blood. The genes are TRBV5-1 and TRBJ1-1; D unclear. This TCR derives from a woman aged 30 to 39 with acute or convalescent COVID-19. CDR3 in DNA: TGCGCCAGCAGCTTGGAAGAGCGGACTAACACTGAAGCTTTCTTT. Protein sequence: CASSLEERTNTEAFF.